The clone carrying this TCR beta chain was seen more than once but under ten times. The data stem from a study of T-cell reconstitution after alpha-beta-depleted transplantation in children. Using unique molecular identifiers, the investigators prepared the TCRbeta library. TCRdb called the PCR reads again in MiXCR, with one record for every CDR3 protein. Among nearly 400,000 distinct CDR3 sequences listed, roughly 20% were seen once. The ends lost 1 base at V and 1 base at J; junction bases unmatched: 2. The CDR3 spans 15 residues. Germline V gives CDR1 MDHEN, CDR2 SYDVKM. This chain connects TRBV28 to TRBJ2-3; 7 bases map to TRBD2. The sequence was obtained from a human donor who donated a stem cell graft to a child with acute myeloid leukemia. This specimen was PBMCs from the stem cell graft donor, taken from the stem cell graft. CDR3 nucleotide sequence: TGTGCCAGCAGTTTATACACTAGCGGCACAGATACGCAGTATTTT. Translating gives CASSLYTSGTDTQYF.